The source of this T cell receptor (beta chain) is a study of blood T cell repertoires in COVID-19. About the study: The cDNA or gDNA used as material had been derived from T cells, B-cell-depleted T cells, or PBMCs.

Authors' methods: Estimated nucleated cell counts came from reference gene primer amplification. Some clones are missing from TCRdb's copy, which holds only in-frame ones; the method was immunoSEQ multiplex PCR. For V, J and clone size, that table is used; D and trimming come from the DNA. This sample carries 400,000 or so clones, 80% to 90% of them seen once, and the ten largest clones take more than 0.7%. V shed 6 bases and J shed 7 bases, with 15 bases lying between them. The CDR3 extends over 13 amino acids. Germline CDR1 MDHEN, CDR2 SYDVKM. A Seattle source enrolled patients during active infection and followed them longitudinally.

The sequenced sample consisted of peripheral blood. The chain carries TRBV28 and TRBJ1-1, with D tentatively TRBD1 (5 bases). This clonotype originated in a man younger than 35 with COVID-19, enrolled during active disease. Here the CDR3 reads CASSPRARGEAFF. CDR3 coding DNA: TGTGCCAGCAGCCCCCGCGCAAGGGGTGAAGCTTTCTTT.